This TCR beta chain was profiled in a study of T-cell memory formation after mild COVID-19. Study details: Each donor largely had its own TCR clusters.

Trimming shortened V by 3 bases and J by 4 bases, and 16 bases separated the two germline ends. The CDR3 length is 15 residues. Per germline, CDR1 SGDLS and CDR2 YYNGEE. TCR alpha and TCR beta cDNA libraries with sample barcodes and UMIs came from 5'RACE using constant-segment primers. TCRdb recomputed calls from the 5' RACE reads with MiXCR, one row per CDR3 protein. Counted here are 450,000 or so distinct CDR3 sequences, 20% occurring once; the ten biggest clones make up 8.4%. General study findings and limits: Some clones that responded were present in memory (sampled pre-infection), which suggests cross-reactive memory joined. Clones that contracted clustered mainly in CM and EM if CD4+ and in EMRA if CD8+.

This clonotype was picked up a small number of times. Its cognate antigen is unknown. Sequencing was performed on PBMCs or a T cell subset sorted from them (not recorded which). The rearrangement joins TRBV9 to TRBJ1-1; TRBD1 is a possible D gene (6 bases). This receptor was taken from an adult woman who had mild COVID-19 (a few samples of this study predate the infection). Cell type and time point are not known. The CDR3, as DNA: TGTGCCAGCAGCGCCGGAGGGGGGGGATTCACTGAAGCTTTCTTT. Amino acid sequence: CASSAGGGGFTEAFF.